A single sample is the source of the 4 T cell receptor beta chains below, sequenced in a study of T cell repertoires in aging, cancer and after chemotherapy. Peripheral blood genomic DNA, not sorted cells or RNA, was the template. Rearranged V-D-J TRB sequences were amplified with a mixed TRB-A/B primer pool. TCRdb re-derived calls from the multiplex PCR reads in MiXCR, one entry per CDR3 protein. The sample records about 12,000 distinct CDR3 sequences, approximately 27% being singletons. Sequenced material: blood. The receptor source for this set is a human donor with a blood cancer.

This chain joins TRBV29-1 and TRBJ1-5; D is uncertain. CDR3 length equals 10 residues. V was pared by 7 bases and J by 7 bases, with 8 bases between. Germline CDR1 and CDR2: SQVTM and ANQGSEA. CDR3 region: CSAGRQPQHF. The CDR3 DNA is TGCAGCGCCGGACGACAGCCCCAGCATTTT.

By share, this clonotype counts as medium-sized. This chain joins TRBV6-2 or TRBV6-3 and TRBJ2-1; the D is unclear. Germline CDR1 reads MNHEY; CDR2 reads SVGEGT. The CDR3 has 14 amino acids. V lost 2 bases and J 8 bases, leaving 13 bases between the germline ends. CDR3 loop: CASSYRVLGDEQFF. The CDR3 DNA reads TGTGCCAGCAGTTACAGAGTACTTGGGGATGAGCAGTTCTTC.

This clonotype was seen a handful of times. The rearrangement joins TRBV15 to TRBJ1-1; D is undetermined. Germline V CDR1 and CDR2: LNHNV, YYDKDF (reference sequence). Trimming cost V 4 bases and J 0 bases, with 15 bases left between them. The CDR3 has 16 residues. This chain's CDR3 is CATSKGYDSMNTEAFF. CDR3 DNA sequence: TGTGCCACCAGCAAGGGCTACGATTCCATGAACACTGAAGCTTTCTTT.

This clonotype is medium-sized within its sample. This chain connects TRBV12-3 or TRBV12-4 to TRBJ1-6; 8 bases fit TRBD1. The V and J ends lost 1 base and 7 bases, in that order; junction bases with no gene match: 0. The CDR3 covers 14 residues. In DNA, the CDR3 is TGTGCCAGCAGTTTAGGGACAGGGAATTCACCCCTCCACTTT. This codes for CASSLGTGNSPLHF.